The clone carrying this TCR beta chain was observed a few times. These data originate in a study of cytomegalovirus exposure and HLA in healthy donors. 13 Jbeta primers and 60 Vbeta primers were used for the PCR. Profiling relied on immunoSEQ multiplex PCR, and the TCRdb table lists in-frame clones only, not all of them. The table records around 80,000 clones, 60% to 80% of them present only once. Germline values: CDR1 SQVTM, CDR2 ANQGSEA. Trimming cost V 4 bases and J 0 bases, with 4 bases left between them. The CDR3 runs to 13 residues. The clonotype comes from a female donor in good health and CMV-seronegative. Sample: PBMCs. The V and J genes are TRBV29-1 and TRBJ2-6; no definite D call. The CDR3 region has the DNA TGCAGCGTTGCCGGCTCTGGGGCCAACGTCCTGACTTTC. Its translation: CSVAGSGANVLTF.